Each of the 32 T cell receptor beta chains below was sequenced from the same sample in a study of regulatory T cells in long-lasting Graves disease (dated by TCRdb to 2020 to 2022). The time point label of this sample denotes: newly diagnosed GD, antithyroid drugs for less than 3 months. For both TCR sequencing and RNA sequencing, RNA was extracted from PBMCs in TRIzol. Library preparation used multiplex PCR. The reads were generated on an Illumina HiSeq 4000. To build TCR beta libraries, CDR3 regions were amplified by Arm-PCR using iRepertoire HTBI primers. TCRdb cleaned the public reads at Q25 with fastp, built clones with MiXCR and kept in-frame beta chains. CDR3 protein duplicates are merged, each entry listing the most common genes and DNA. Recorded for this sample are some 340,000 distinct CDR3 sequences; approximately 12% of them occurred a single time. Under 20% of the sample is taken by the ten largest.

The data were also submitted as part of a second study, on T cells in Graves' hyperthyroidism and ophthalmopathy.

Sequences were derived from peripheral blood mononuclear cells (PBMCs), sampled at new diagnosis, from a patient treated with antithyroid drugs. The receptor source for this set is a woman aged 18-29 years with Graves disease. Donor details come from another sample of the same person, matched by shared clones.

The J gene is TRBJ1-1, the V gene TRBV29-1; tentatively, D is TRBD1 (5 bases). The CDR3 sequence is 15 residues long. Trimming stripped 4 bases from V and 3 bases from J, with 18 bases between. Germline values: CDR1 SQVTM, CDR2 ANQGSEA. CDR3 DNA: TGCAGCGTTGCCGGGACTTCCGAAGTTCACACTGAAGCTTTCTTT. Amino acids: CSVAGTSEVHTEAFF.

The sample holds many counts of this clonotype. V gene TRBV20-1 combines with J gene TRBJ2-1, with 7 bases that match TRBD2. Germline V lookup: CDR1 DFQATT, CDR2 SNEGSKA (reference sequence). CDR3 length: 17 amino acids. With 0 bases clipped from V and 0 bases from J, the junction kept 8 bases outside the gene matches. The CDR3: CSARDRESGNSYNEQFF. The CDR3 nucleotides are TGCAGTGCTAGAGATCGGGAAAGCGGGAACTCCTACAATGAGCAGTTCTTC.

This clonotype has a count of ten or more. The rearrangement joins TRBV7-8 to TRBJ2-2; no reliable D call. Germline assignment: CDR1 SGHVS and CDR2 FQNEAQ. This CDR3 is built from 16 residues. Trimming cost V 6 bases and J 6 bases, with 20 bases left between them. CDR3 coding DNA: TGTGCCAGCAGGCTCGCCCGGACGTCCTACCCCGGGGAGCTGTTTTTT. This gives the protein CASRLARTSYPGELFF.

Ten or more counts support this clonotype. The chain links TRBV7-9 to TRBJ2-1, with TRBD1 matching over 8 bases. CDR3 length: 14 amino acids. V shed 4 bases, J shed 6 bases, and the junction held 5 bases outside the gene matches. The germline CDR1 and CDR2 sequences are SEHNR and FQNEAQ (reference sequence). CDR3 nucleotide sequence: TGTGCCAGCAGCTGGACAGGGCTTGCCAATGAGCAGTTCTTC. Amino acid sequence: CASSWTGLANEQFF.

With respect to this clonotype: A far larger clone differs by one base, so this is likely a read error. The rearrangement uses TRBV27 and TRBJ1-4, with D unresolved. V lost 5 bases and J 2 bases, leaving 15 bases between the germline ends. The CDR3 sequence is 16 residues long. Germline V lookup: CDR1 MNHEY, CDR2 SMNVEV (reference sequence). The CDR3: CASSPRAGGTNEKLFF. CDR3 nucleotides: TGTGCCAGCAGTCCCCGGGCAGGTGGCACTAATGAAAAACTGTTTTTT.

In its sample, this clonotype was seen many times. J is TRBJ2-1 and V is TRBV7-3, with D perhaps matching TRBD1 (6 bases). The V gene lost 5 bases and the J gene lost 0 bases, with 11 bases spanning the gap. Germline CDR1 reads SGHTA; CDR2 reads FQGTGA. The CDR3 loop spans 15 amino acids. CDR3 residues: CASSVRDNSYNEQFF. Here the CDR3 DNA reads TGTGCCAGCAGCGTACGGGACAACTCCTACAATGAGCAGTTCTTC.

The chain joins TRBV5-1 to TRBJ1-5; D not certain. This CDR3 is 15 amino acids long. Germline CDR1 reads SGHRS; CDR2 reads YFSETQ. Trimming took off 4 bases at V and 1 base at J, with 12 bases between the two ends. DNA for the CDR3: TGCGCCAGCAGCGCGGGATCGGTAAGCAATCAGCCCCAGCATTTT. Amino acids: CASSAGSVSNQPQHF.

This clonotype was seen many times. The genes are TRBV20-1 and TRBJ1-4, with 10 bases identical to TRBD1. V lost 6 bases to trimming and J lost 6 bases; unmatched junction nucleotides: 7. CDR3 length equals 14 residues. Looked up from germline, CDR1 is DFQATT and CDR2 is SNEGSKA (reference sequence). The DNA for the CDR3 is TGCAGTGCCGATACCGGGACAGGGGATGAAAAACTGTTTTTT. It yields the protein CSADTGTGDEKLFF.

The J gene is TRBJ2-3, the V gene TRBV6-2 or TRBV6-3; no clear D gene. Per the germline V gene, CDR1 is MNHEY and CDR2 is SVGEGT. This CDR3 spans 13 amino acids. V gave up 7 bases and J gave up 1 base, with 9 bases separating them. The CDR3 protein is CASNGLGTDTQYF. CDR3 bases: TGTGCCAGCAACGGGCTGGGCACAGATACGCAGTATTTT.

This clonotype was counted a few times. The chain carries TRBV27 and TRBJ2-7; 9 nucleotides agree with TRBD1. Germline values: CDR1 MNHEY, CDR2 SMNVEV (reference sequence). This CDR3 comprises 15 residues. With V trimmed by 5 bases and J by 2 bases, 7 bases remained unmatched. CDR3 protein: CASSAQGARTYEQYF. CDR3 coding DNA: TGTGCCAGCAGTGCACAGGGGGCAAGAACCTACGAGCAGTACTTC.

This clonotype has ten or more counts. J is TRBJ1-5 and V is TRBV30; D is undetermined. The CDR3 covers 14 residues. The germline V and J ends were trimmed by 0 bases and 2 bases, with 8 bases remaining between them. Looked up from germline, CDR1 is GTSNPN and CDR2 is SVGIG (reference sequence). The CDR3 sequence: CAWSVNLGNQPQHF. The DNA of the CDR3 is TGTGCCTGGAGTGTAAATCTTGGCAATCAGCCCCAGCATTTT.

Many counts were recorded for this clonotype. The chain employs TRBV28 and TRBJ2-3, with 9 bases identical to TRBD2. V gave up 5 bases and J gave up 6 bases; unmatched junction bases: 12. The CDR3 is made up of 16 amino acids. Per germline, CDR1 MDHEN and CDR2 SYDVKM. CDR3 DNA sequence: TGTGCCAGCAGTCACCTAGCGGGATCGGGGTCGGATACGCAGTATTTT. It specifies CASSHLAGSGSDTQYF.

The table lists this clonotype with many counts. This chain links TRBV6-2 or TRBV6-3 with TRBJ2-4; 10 bases are shared with TRBD2. There are 14 residues in the CDR3. V trimming: 0 bases; J trimming: 12 bases; junction bases outside the gene matches: 5. Germline CDR1 MNHEY, CDR2 SVGEGT. In DNA, the CDR3 is TGTGCCAGCAGTTACTCCGGACTAGCGGTTCGTCAGTACTTC. This codes for CASSYSGLAVRQYF.

In this sample, this clonotype turned up many times. The chain is built from TRBV7-2 and TRBJ2-3, with TRBD1 matching 12 bases. Trimming removed 5 bases from V and 6 bases from J; junction bases left unmatched: 6. The CDR3 loop spans 15 amino acids. Germline loops: CDR1 SGHTA, CDR2 FQGNSA. CDR3 sequence reads: CASSPPGQGADTQYF. The DNA of the CDR3 is TGTGCCAGCAGCCCTCCGGGACAGGGGGCTGATACGCAGTATTTT.

This clonotype was observed at least ten times. This chain uses TRBV28 with TRBJ2-3; 7 nucleotides align to TRBD2. The CDR3 consists of 15 residues. V was clipped by 8 bases and J by 5 bases; unmatched bases: 13. Germline CDR1 is MDHEN and CDR2 is SYDVKM. The CDR3 bases are TGTGCCAGCCACCGAGGCGGGAGTGGGAGAGATACGCAGTATTTT. Translating it yields CASHRGGSGRDTQYF.

At least ten counts were recorded for this clonotype. This chain connects TRBV12-3 or TRBV12-4 to TRBJ1-1; D remains ambiguous. V dropped 6 bases and J dropped 5 bases, with 10 bases sitting between them. This CDR3 contains 12 residues. CDR3 residues: CASSFGGTEAFF. The CDR3 bases are TGTGCCAGCAGCTTTGGTGGTACTGAAGCTTTCTTT.

This chain links TRBV19 with TRBJ2-3; 7 nucleotides match TRBD1. V lost 3 bases, J lost 3 bases, and 6 bases stayed unmatched. The CDR3 totals 15 residues. Germline CDR1 and CDR2: LNHDA and SQIVND (reference sequence). This chain's CDR3 is CASSIGRGSTDTQYF. In DNA, the CDR3 is TGTGCCAGTAGTATCGGCAGGGGGAGTACAGATACGCAGTATTTT.

This clonotype was found many times. This rearrangement joins TRBV5-1 to TRBJ2-7, with TRBD2 matching over 9 bases. The germline V gene has CDR1 SGHRS and CDR2 YFSETQ. The CDR3 runs 15 residues. Germline trimming cut 8 bases from V and 2 bases from J; bases unmatched to any gene: 11. Here the CDR3 reads CASKEGASGTYEQYF. As DNA, the CDR3 is TGCGCCAGTAAGGAGGGAGCTAGCGGGACCTACGAGCAGTACTTC.

This clonotype appeared a few times. The chain combines TRBV10-3 with TRBJ2-1; 10 nucleotides agree with TRBD2. Trimming removed 7 bases from V and 7 bases from J; junction bases left unmatched: 10. Germline-derived CDR1 and CDR2 are ENHRY and SYGVKD. The CDR3 spans 15 residues. The CDR3 region is CAITGERGGPNEQFF. In DNA, the CDR3 is TGTGCCATCACGGGAGAGCGGGGGGGCCCAAATGAGCAGTTCTTC.

Here the CDR3 DNA reads TGTGCCAGCAGTCCCCGACGGGAGATCTATGGCTACACCTTC. Its translation is CASSPRREIYGYTF. This chain connects TRBV27 to TRBJ1-2; D unresolved. Trimming removed 5 bases from V and 4 bases from J, with 14 bases in between. The CDR3 consists of 14 residues. CDR1 and CDR2 (germline): MNHEY, SMNVEV (reference sequence).

This clonotype was recorded at least ten times. The J gene is TRBJ2-5, the V gene TRBV6-2 or TRBV6-3, with 8 positions matching TRBD1. Trimming at V came to 0 bases and at J to 5 bases, leaving 8 bases not matched to a gene. The CDR3 runs to 16 residues. The V gene's germline CDR1 is MNHEY and CDR2 SVGEGT. The DNA of the CDR3 is TGTGCCAGCAGTTACTCGGATCCAGGGGGCGGTGAGACCCAGTACTTC. It codes for CASSYSDPGGGETQYF.

V and J are TRBV7-2 and TRBJ2-7; possibly TRBD1 for D (6 bases). The V end was cut by 1 base, the J end by 0 bases, with 16 bases between. Germline loops: CDR1 SGHTA, CDR2 FQGNSA. CDR3 length: 17 residues. The CDR3 region is CASSLVWDTFYSYEQYF. Here the CDR3 DNA reads TGTGCCAGCAGCTTAGTTTGGGACACCTTTTACTCCTACGAGCAGTACTTC.

This clonotype was found many times. The chain combines TRBV10-3 with TRBJ2-2; D may be TRBD2 (5 bases). Trimming shortened V by 0 bases and J by 6 bases, and 5 bases separated the two germline ends. This CDR3 has 13 residues. Germline V CDR1 and CDR2: ENHRY, SYGVKD. The CDR3 sequence is CAISESGAGELFF. The DNA for the CDR3 is TGTGCCATCAGTGAGTCGGGAGCCGGGGAGCTGTTTTTT.

This clonotype showed up just a few times. The V call is TRBV14, the J call TRBJ2-1; 8 bases match TRBD2. The V segment lost 1 base and the J segment 3 bases; nucleotides outside the gene matches: 5. Germline V CDR1 and CDR2: SGHDN, FVKESK. The CDR3 has 16 amino acids. The CDR3 sequence: CASSQGRGGHYNEQFF. The CDR3 DNA sequence: TGTGCCAGCAGCCAAGGTCGGGGGGGCCACTACAATGAGCAGTTCTTC.

V usage is TRBV6-1 and J usage is TRBJ2-1; D possibly corresponds to TRBD2 (5 bases). The germline gives CDR1 MNHNS, CDR2 SASEGT. The CDR3 sequence is 13 residues long. V was clipped by 3 bases and J by 4 bases, with 7 bases between them. The CDR3: CASSDGEYNEQFF. CDR3 in DNA: TGTGCCAGCAGTGATGGGGAGTACAATGAGCAGTTCTTC.

In its sample, this clonotype was seen many times. V usage is TRBV15 and J usage is TRBJ2-5, with D hard to call. Between the trimmed V and J ends, which lost 0 bases and 4 bases, there was a span of 15 bases. This CDR3 contains 16 residues. CDR1 and CDR2 (germline): LNHNV, YYDKDF (reference sequence). CDR3 DNA sequence: TGTGCCACCAGCAGAGATAGGCAGGCCTCCCTAGAGACCCAGTACTTC. Its translation: CATSRDRQASLETQYF. The full variable domain, completed using reference TRBV15 and TRBJ2-5, is DAMVIQNPRYQVTQFGKPVTLSCSQTLNHNVMYWYQQKSSQAPKLLFHYYDKDFNNEADTPDNFQSRRPNTSFCFLDIRSPGLGDTAMYLCATSRDRQASLETQYFGPGTRLLVL.

V usage is TRBV6-1 and J usage is TRBJ2-1, with 7 bases fitting TRBD1. This CDR3 is 14 amino acids long. Germline assignment: CDR1 MNHNS and CDR2 SASEGT. The junction had 8 bases not matched to a gene; V was cut back by 5 bases and J by 7 bases. The CDR3 nucleotides read TGTGCCAGCAGTATGACAGGGATGGATAATGAGCAGTTCTTC. It translates to CASSMTGMDNEQFF.

This clonotype was recorded at least ten times. The rearrangement links TRBV20-1 to TRBJ2-7; no clear D. Germline V gives CDR1 DFQATT, CDR2 SNEGSKA (reference sequence). The CDR3 is made up of 15 amino acids. The V and J ends lost 3 bases and 1 base respectively, with 16 bases between them. CDR3 protein: CSASLEGLFSYEQYF. The CDR3 DNA follows: TGCAGTGCTAGCCTAGAAGGGCTGTTTTCCTACGAGCAGTACTTC.

This clonotype appeared many times. This chain joins TRBV27 and TRBJ1-1; no reliable D call. This CDR3 has 13 residues. Germline CDR1 reads MNHEY; CDR2 reads SMNVEV (reference sequence). Trimming left V 2 bases short and J 9 bases short, with 13 bases between. The CDR3 bases are TGTGCCAGCAGTTTAGCCCCGGGCTCCCAAGCTTTCTTT. Translation gives CASSLAPGSQAFF.

The sample holds a few counts of this clonotype. This rearrangement joins TRBV20-1 to TRBJ2-7; TRBD2 matches 12 bases. Germline loops: CDR1 DFQATT, CDR2 SNEGSKA (reference sequence). The CDR3 covers 16 residues. V lost 2 bases, J lost 7 bases, and 12 bases stayed unmatched. In nucleotides, the CDR3 is TGCAGTGCTAGACGGCTAGCGGGAGGGCCACGTCGGGAGCAGTACTTC. Protein product: CSARRLAGGPRREQYF.

There are many counts of this clonotype. The rearrangement links TRBV7-9 to TRBJ2-3; 7 positions agree with TRBD2. Looked up from germline, CDR1 is SEHNR and CDR2 is FQNEAQ (reference sequence). There are 15 residues in the CDR3. Trimming cost V 4 bases and J 3 bases; bases outside gene matches: 7. The CDR3 region has the DNA TGTGCCAGCAGCTCAGCGGGGATTAGGACAGATACGCAGTATTTT. It translates to CASSSAGIRTDTQYF. The full variable domain, its missing parts supplied by reference TRBV7-9 and TRBJ2-3, is DTGVSQNPRHKITKRGQNVTFRCDPISEHNRLYWYRQTLGQGPEFLTYFQNEAQLEKSRLLSDRFSAERPKGSFSTLEIQRTEQGDSAMYLCASSSAGIRTDTQYFGPGTRLTVL.

This clonotype was counted at least ten times. The chain joins TRBV28 to TRBJ2-3; a weak D match, TRBD1 (6 bases). The V gene lost 5 bases and the J gene lost 0 bases, with 15 bases spanning the gap. Germline CDR1 reads MDHEN; CDR2 reads SYDVKM. This CDR3 has 16 residues. CDR3 coding DNA: TGTGCCAGCAGTCTTTGGGCCGGGACAAGCACAGATACGCAGTATTTT. Amino acids: CASSLWAGTSTDTQYF. Drawing the rest from reference TRBV28 and TRBJ2-3, the complete variable domain is DVKVTQSSRYLVKRTGEKVFLECVQDMDHENMFWYRQDPGLGLRLIYFSYDVKMKEKGDIPEGYSVSREKKERFSLILESASTNQTSMYLCASSLWAGTSTDTQYFGPGTRLTVL.